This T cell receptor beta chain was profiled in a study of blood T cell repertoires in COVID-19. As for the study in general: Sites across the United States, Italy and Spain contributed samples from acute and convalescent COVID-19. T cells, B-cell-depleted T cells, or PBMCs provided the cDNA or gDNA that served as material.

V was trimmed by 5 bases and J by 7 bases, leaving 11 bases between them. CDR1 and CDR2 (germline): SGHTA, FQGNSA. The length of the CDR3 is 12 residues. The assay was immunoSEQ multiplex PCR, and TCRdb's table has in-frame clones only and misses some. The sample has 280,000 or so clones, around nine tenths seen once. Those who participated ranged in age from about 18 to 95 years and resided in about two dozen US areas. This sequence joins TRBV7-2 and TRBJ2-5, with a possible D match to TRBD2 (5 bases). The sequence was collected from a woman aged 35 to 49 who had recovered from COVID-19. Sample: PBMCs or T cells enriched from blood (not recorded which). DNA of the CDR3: TGTGCCAGCAGCAGGAGCCGGGGGACCCAGTACTTC. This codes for CASSRSRGTQYF.